This section outlines one TCR beta chain sequence together with its context. Its specificity is not known. The data stem from a study of PD-L1 blockade in urothelial cancer. Study as a whole: Most patients, about 85% of the roughly 30, were males with bladder-origin cancer. Researchers looked at the blood 3 weeks (second dose) and 6 weeks after treatment began. Study outcomes and limitations: Sub-median blood TCR clonality before treatment predicted longer survival.

Time point here: pretreatment peripheral blood. CDR1 and CDR2 (germline): SGHRS, YFSETQ. This CDR3 comprises 16 residues. With 4 bases removed from V and 0 bases from J, the gap between germline ends came to 15 bases. Libraries were prepared by immunoSEQ multiplex PCR; TCRdb keeps only in-frame clonotypes and omits some of them. The table records just under 50,000 clones, about 86% of them present only once. This material consisted of PBMCs, taken around atezolizumab (anti-PD-L1) treatment. This TCR derives from a man in his 70s with urothelial cancer. J is TRBJ2-3 and V is TRBV5-1, with D possibly TRBD2 on 6 matching bases. CDR3 sequence: CASSNRDSPSTDTQYF. CDR3 bases: TGCGCCAGCAGCAATAGGGACTCCCCTAGCACAGATACGCAGTATTTT.